This T cell receptor (beta chain) comes out of a study of T-cell memory formation after mild COVID-19. One entry per CDR3 protein, called by TCRdb with MiXCR from the 5' RACE reads. The table includes hundreds of thousands of distinct CDR3 sequences, 17% detected once. This clonotype has more than one count but fewer than ten. Germline CDR1 SNHLY, CDR2 FYNNEI. The length of the CDR3 is 14 residues. Trimming stripped 7 bases from V and 2 bases from J, with 13 bases between. The specimen sequenced was PBMCs or a T cell subset sorted from them (not recorded which). The clonotype comes from an adult woman who had mild COVID-19 (a few samples of this study predate the infection). Cell type and time point are not known. The gene calls are TRBV2 and TRBJ2-3, with D unresolved. The CDR3 reads CASTPIRTTDTQYF. DNA of the CDR3: TGTGCCAGCACTCCCATCCGGACCACAGATACGCAGTATTTT.